The 4 T cell receptor beta chains listed next were all sequenced from one sample in a study of blood T cell repertoires in COVID-19. Sequencing used immunoSEQ multiplex PCR; TCRdb keeps in-frame clones, though not all of them. This sample has more than 300,000 clones, with roughly 91% found just once. The specimen was PBMCs or T cells enriched from blood (not recorded which). The receptors were gathered from a woman aged 18-30 years who had recovered from COVID-19.

The rearrangement joins TRBV7-6 to TRBJ1-2, with 7 bases aligning to TRBD1. V shed 1 base and J 1 base; nucleotides not matched to a gene: 3. Germline-derived CDR1 and CDR2 are SGHVS and FNYEAQ. CDR3 length equals 15 residues. CDR3 nucleotide sequence: TGTGCCAGCAGCTTAGAGGGACAGAGTAACTATGGCTACACCTTC. This encodes CASSLEGQSNYGYTF.

The V gene is TRBV19, the J gene TRBJ2-3; possibly TRBD1 for D (7 bases). With 10 bases removed from V and 0 bases from J, the gap between germline ends came to 14 bases. The germline CDR1 and CDR2 sequences are LNHDA and SQIVND (reference sequence). This CDR3 comprises 14 residues. The CDR3 protein is CATRGVFSTDTQYF. The CDR3 nucleotides are TGTGCCACCAGGGGGGTCTTTAGCACAGATACGCAGTATTTT.

This rearrangement joins TRBV30 to TRBJ1-6; D remains unclear. CDR1 is GTSNPN and CDR2 is SVGIG in the germline V gene (reference sequence). V was trimmed by 2 bases and J by 15 bases, leaving 14 bases between them. This CDR3 contains 12 residues. CDR3 nucleotide sequence: TGTGCCTGGAGTACCCCCCCGAGTCACCTCCACTTT. Translating gives CAWSTPPSHLHF.

The chain recombines TRBV3-1 (or the pseudogene TRBV3-2) with TRBJ1-4; weak D call: TRBD1 (6 bases). The CDR3 runs to 14 residues. Looked up from germline, CDR1 is LGHDT and CDR2 is YNNKEL (reference sequence). Trimming cost V 5 bases and J 5 bases, with 12 bases left between them. The chain's CDR3 is CASSGTGWNEKLFF. CDR3 DNA: TGTGCCAGCAGCGGAACAGGGTGGAATGAAAAACTGTTTTTT.